This section outlines one T cell receptor beta chain sequence together with its context. As to time point: after neoadjuvant nivolumab, at surgical resection. Patients had HPV-negative, locally advanced oral cavity squamous cell carcinoma. This CDR3 contains 16 residues. Germline V gene sequence: CDR1 SGHRS, CDR2 YFSETQ. After removal of 1 base from V and 1 base from J, the junction contained 3 bases not matched to a gene. Only in-frame clones appear in the TCRdb table, and some are missing; sequencing was by immunoSEQ multiplex PCR. Seen here are over 25,000 clones, 70% to 80% observed once, and the top ten hold almost 3.5%. This sample was taken from a study of neoadjuvant anti-PD-1 for oral cavity cancer. Study summary: Before surgery, most patients got three to four biweekly 3 mg/kg nivolumab doses. Patients without progression got a fourth dose around day 43.

This clonotype was sampled from a person between 40 and 79 years old with oral cavity squamous cell carcinoma. The chain has TRBV5-1 and TRBJ2-3, with 10 bases lining up with TRBD2. Sequenced material: PBMCs, taken after nivolumab (anti-PD-1) treatment. This CDR3 reads CASSLKTSGGTDTQYF. For the CDR3, the DNA is TGCGCCAGCAGCTTGAAAACTAGCGGGGGCACAGATACGCAGTATTTT.